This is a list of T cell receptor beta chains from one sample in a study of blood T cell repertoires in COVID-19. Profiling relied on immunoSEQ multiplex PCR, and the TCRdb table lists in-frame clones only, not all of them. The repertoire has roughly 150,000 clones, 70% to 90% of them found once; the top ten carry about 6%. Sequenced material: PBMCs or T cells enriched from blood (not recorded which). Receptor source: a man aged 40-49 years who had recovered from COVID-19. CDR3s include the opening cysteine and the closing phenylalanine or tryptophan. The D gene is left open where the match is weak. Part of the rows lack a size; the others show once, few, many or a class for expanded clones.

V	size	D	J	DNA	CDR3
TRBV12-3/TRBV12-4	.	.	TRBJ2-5	TGTGCCAGCAAAATGGGGGGAGAAGAGACCCAGTACTTC	CASKMGGEETQYF
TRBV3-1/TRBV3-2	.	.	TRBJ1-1	TGTGCCAGCAGCCAACGAGCTGAAGCTTTCTTT	CASSQRAEAFF
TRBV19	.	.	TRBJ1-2	TGTGCCAGTCGATTGGCGGGGTCCTACTATGGCTACACCTTC	CASRLAGSYYGYTF
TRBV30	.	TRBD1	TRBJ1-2	TGTGCCTGGAGGACAGGGGGCTTACTGGATGGCTACACCTTC	CAWRTGGLLDGYTF
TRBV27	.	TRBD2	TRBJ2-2	TGTGCCAGCAGTTCCCGGGTAGCGGGGGGGCAGGGCACCGGGGAGCTGTTTTTT	CASSSRVAGGQGTGELFF
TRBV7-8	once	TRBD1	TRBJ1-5	TGTGCCAGCAGCTTAATGGGACAGCATAGCAATCAGCCCCAGCATTTT	CASSLMGQHSNQPQHF
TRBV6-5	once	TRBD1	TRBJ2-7	TGTGCCAGCAGTTACCAACGACAGGGTCCGTACGAGCAGTACTTC	CASSYQRQGPYEQYF
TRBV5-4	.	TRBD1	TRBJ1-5	TGTGCCAGCAGCCCACTACAGGACAGGGCGATTCAGCCCCAGCATTTT	CASSPLQDRAIQPQHF
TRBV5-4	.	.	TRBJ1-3	TGTGCCAGCAGCCGGAGATACCCAGGGCCCTCTGGAAACACCATATATTTT	CASSRRYPGPSGNTIYF
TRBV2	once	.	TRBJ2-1	TGTGCCAGCAGTGGCCTAGCCTACAATGAGCAGTTCTTC	CASSGLAYNEQFF